Each of the 29 T cell receptor beta chains below was sequenced from the same sample in a study of T cells in Graves' hyperthyroidism and ophthalmopathy. There were TCR beta CDR3 regions amplified from RNA transcripts. Initially, a first-round RT-PCR of the TCR CDR3 employed the HTBI primer set. TCRdb re-called the multiplex PCR reads with MiXCR, one entry per CDR3 protein. The table lists roughly 840,000 distinct CDR3 sequences, 35% to 45% of them singletons. Sequenced material: blood. The receptors here all came from a man aged 18 to 30 with Graves' hyperthyroidism.

The rearrangement uses TRBV20-1 and TRBJ1-5; 7 bases are shared with TRBD1. This CDR3 is built from 15 residues. Germline CDR1 and CDR2: DFQATT and SNEGSKA (reference sequence). The trim removed 3 bases at V and 0 bases at J, leaving 5 bases unmatched. The CDR3: CSASGDRYSNQPQHF. In nucleotides, the CDR3 is TGCAGTGCTAGCGGGGACAGATATAGCAATCAGCCCCAGCATTTT.

Notes on this clonotype: Being one base from a much bigger clone, this may be a read error. The CDR3 region has the DNA TGTGCCAGTAGGTCGTCAGACCATGGCTACACCTTC. Translated: CASRSSDHGYTF. This chain uses TRBV19 with TRBJ1-2; D remains unclear. The V end was cut by 6 bases, the J end by 6 bases, with 11 bases between. CDR1 is LNHDA, CDR2 SQIVND, per germline (reference sequence). The CDR3 totals 12 residues.

This clonotype was observed many times. This chain joins TRBV10-3 and TRBJ2-5; D not resolved. Germline V gene data show CDR1 as ENHRY and CDR2 as SYGVKD. CDR3 length: 13 amino acids. Trimming removed 8 bases at V and 4 bases at J, with 14 bases between. The CDR3 DNA reads TGTGCCATCTCTGGTTCAGTCGGAGAGACCCAGTACTTC. It is translated as CAISGSVGETQYF.

About this clonotype itself: Mismatch with germline at one junction end may stem from a read error. The chain combines TRBV10-3 with TRBJ1-5; 7 positions match TRBD1. CDR3 length equals 14 residues. The germline gives CDR1 ENHRY, CDR2 SYGVKD. CDR3 nucleotide sequence: TGTGCCAGCAGTGAAACCAGGGGGGATCAGCCCCAGCATTTT. Its protein product is CASSETRGDQPQHF.

This clonotype was detected ten times or more. V and J are TRBV20-1 and TRBJ1-5; D is unclear. Germline V gene sequence: CDR1 DFQATT, CDR2 SNEGSKA (reference sequence). The CDR3 extends over 12 amino acids. V was clipped by 0 bases and J by 7 bases, with 7 bases between them. CDR3 region: CSARDPAQPQHF. In nucleotides, the CDR3 is TGCAGTGCTAGAGATCCAGCACAGCCCCAGCATTTT.

V and J are TRBV7-9 and TRBJ2-2; TRBD1 agrees at 7 bases. This CDR3 contains 15 residues. J gave up 6 bases and V 5 bases, and 9 bases lay outside the gene matches. Germline V lookup: CDR1 SEHNR, CDR2 FQNEAQ (reference sequence). The CDR3 reads CASSPTRTGPGELFF. In DNA, the CDR3 is TGTGCCAGCAGCCCAACCCGGACAGGCCCCGGGGAGCTGTTTTTT.

The gene calls are TRBV9 and TRBJ1-1; D perhaps matches TRBD1 (5 bases). In germline, CDR1 is SGDLS, CDR2 YYNGEE. V was clipped by 5 bases and J by 5 bases, with 16 bases between them. The CDR3 totals 14 residues. The CDR3 region is CASSFAGLGTEAFF. DNA for the CDR3: TGTGCCAGCAGTTTCGCAGGGTTGGGGACTGAAGCTTTCTTT. Full variable domain (rest looked up from reference TRBV9 and TRBJ1-1): DSGVTQTPKHLITATGQRVTLRCSPRSGDLSVYWYQQSLDQGLQFLIQYYNGEERAKGNILERFSAQQFPDLHSELNLSSLELGDSALYFCASSFAGLGTEAFFGQGTRLTVV.

Points on this clonotype: A read error may be the cause here, since a much bigger clone is one base away. This chain connects TRBV10-3 to TRBJ2-2; D is unresolved. With 11 bases removed from V and 4 bases from J, the gap between germline ends came to 11 bases. CDR3 length: 12 amino acids. From germline, CDR1 is ENHRY and CDR2 SYGVKD. The CDR3 spells CALTPGTGELFF. CDR3 DNA: TGTGCCCTCACCCCAGGCACCGGGGAGCTGTTTTTT.

This clonotype appeared once. This chain uses TRBV12-3 or TRBV12-4 with TRBJ1-6; tentatively, D is TRBD1 (5 bases). This CDR3 is built from 13 residues. V was pared by 6 bases and J by 6 bases, with 9 bases between. CDR3 sequence: CASRGTANSPLHF. In DNA, the CDR3 is TGTGCCAGCAGGGGGACGGCTAATTCACCCCTCCACTTT.

This clonotype was recorded only once. This chain joins TRBV29-1 and TRBJ1-2; D is ambiguous. Germline V gene sequence: CDR1 SQVTM, CDR2 ANQGSEA. The CDR3 totals 14 residues. V was clipped by 7 bases and J by 4 bases, with 19 bases between them. CDR3 protein: CSASSEGNRYGYTF. The CDR3 DNA reads as TGCAGCGCCAGCAGTGAAGGCAACCGCTATGGCTACACCTTC.

This clonotype was detected ten times or more. Compared with germline, one end of the junction differs, possibly owing to a read error. The chain combines TRBV5-1 with TRBJ1-6, with 7 nucleotides matching TRBD1. This CDR3 is 14 amino acids long. Per the germline V gene, CDR1 is SGHRS and CDR2 is YFSETQ. The DNA for the CDR3 is TGTGCCAGCAGCTTAGCAGGGGGAGATTCACCCCTCCACTTT. It yields the protein CASSLAGGDSPLHF.

The J gene is TRBJ1-4, the V gene TRBV12-3 or TRBV12-4, with TRBD1 matching 9 bases. Trimming at V came to 7 bases and at J to 7 bases, leaving 10 bases not matched to a gene. The CDR3 has 15 amino acids. CDR3 residues: CASTFFDRGSEKLFF. CDR3 coding DNA: TGTGCCAGCACCTTCTTCGACAGGGGGTCTGAAAAACTGTTTTTT.

The chain carries TRBV6-6 and TRBJ2-7, with D perhaps matching TRBD1 or TRBD2 (6 bases each). CDR3 length: 18 amino acids. Germline V gives CDR1 MNHNY, CDR2 SVGAGI (reference sequence). V was clipped by 1 base and J by 2 bases, with 21 bases between them. Here the CDR3 DNA reads TGTGCCAGCAGTTACTGGGGGGCCGGGGGCGCGGACCCCTACGAGCAGTACTTC. Translating gives CASSYWGAGGADPYEQYF.

This sequence joins TRBV20-1 and TRBJ2-7; 10 nucleotides agree with TRBD2. CDR1 and CDR2 from the germline V gene are DFQATT and SNEGSKA (reference sequence). Trimming at V came to 0 bases and at J to 3 bases, leaving 5 bases not matched to a gene. CDR3 length: 15 amino acids. CDR3 region: CSARDLSGRDYEQYF. CDR3 DNA sequence: TGCAGTGCTAGAGATTTGAGCGGGAGGGACTACGAGCAGTACTTC.

Only a few counts were recorded for this clonotype. The chain employs TRBV20-1 and TRBJ1-1; TRBD1 matches at 8 bases. The CDR3 is 14 amino acids. Unmatched junction bases numbered 6, after V lost 4 bases and J lost 2 bases. CDR1 is DFQATT, CDR2 SNEGSKA, per germline (reference sequence). CDR3 loop: CSAKRQGYNTEAFF. The CDR3 DNA follows: TGCAGTGCTAAGAGACAGGGGTATAACACTGAAGCTTTCTTT.

This chain joins TRBV7-2 and TRBJ2-5, with D tentatively TRBD2 (5 bases). CDR1 and CDR2 from the germline V gene are SGHTA and FQGNSA. The CDR3 has 11 residues. Deletions cut 6 bases from V and 10 bases from J, with 12 bases between. The CDR3 sequence: CASSESEGQYF. Written as DNA, the CDR3 is TGTGCCAGCAGTGAATCAGAGGGCCAGTACTTC.

Ten or more counts support this clonotype. The rearrangement uses TRBV15 and TRBJ2-6, with 7 nucleotides matching TRBD2. V dropped 3 bases and J dropped 2; count of bases not matched to a gene: 7. The CDR3 loop spans 17 amino acids. Germline CDR1 reads LNHNV; CDR2 reads YYDKDF (reference sequence). For the CDR3, the DNA is TGTGCCACCAGCAGTTCCGGGGGGTCCCCTGGGGCCAACGTCCTGACTTTC. Its translation is CATSSSGGSPGANVLTF. The whole variable domain, filled in from reference TRBV15 and TRBJ2-6, reads DAMVIQNPRYQVTQFGKPVTLSCSQTLNHNVMYWYQQKSSQAPKLLFHYYDKDFNNEADTPDNFQSRRPNTSFCFLDIRSPGLGDTAMYLCATSSSGGSPGANVLTFGAGSRLTVL.

This chain connects TRBV7-2 to TRBJ2-7, with a possible D match to TRBD1 (6 bases). Germline-derived CDR1 and CDR2 are SGHTA and FQGNSA. The CDR3 contains 15 residues. V was pared by 4 bases and J by 2 bases, with 15 bases between. The CDR3 region is CASSSPRTAAYEQYF. The CDR3 DNA sequence: TGTGCCAGCAGCTCGCCCCGGACAGCGGCCTACGAGCAGTACTTC.

The table lists this clonotype with a few counts. The chain uses TRBV4-2 and TRBJ1-1; no clear D. CDR3 size: 15 residues. V was trimmed by 0 bases and J by 7 bases, leaving 15 bases between them. The germline V gene encodes CDR1 LGHNA and CDR2 YNFKEQ. The CDR3 DNA is TGTGCCAGCAGCCAAGATCCCCCGCAGAAGGGTGAAGCTTTCTTT. Its protein is CASSQDPPQKGEAFF.

This clonotype was observed a few times. The J gene is TRBJ2-2, the V gene TRBV7-2; D is undetermined. Per germline, CDR1 SGHTA and CDR2 FQGNSA. V lost 5 bases to trimming and J lost 8 bases, with 9 bases between them. The CDR3 loop spans 12 amino acids. The CDR3 region is CASSTVGGELFF. CDR3 in DNA: TGTGCCAGCAGCACCGTCGGGGGGGAGCTGTTTTTT.

This clonotype was counted between two and nine times. The CDR3 here is CASALSGVTGELFF. Here the CDR3 DNA reads TGTGCCAGCGCCCTATCGGGAGTCACCGGGGAGCTGTTTTTT. The J gene is TRBJ2-2, the V gene TRBV7-6; tentatively, D is TRBD2 (6 bases). From germline, CDR1 is SGHVS and CDR2 FNYEAQ. V gave up 8 bases and J gave up 4 bases, with 14 bases separating them. The CDR3 runs to 14 residues.

To note about this clonotype: One base away lies a much larger clone, so this may be a sequencing read error. The chain uses TRBV19 and TRBJ1-1; no clear D. The length of the CDR3 is 11 residues. V lost 5 bases and J 11 bases, leaving 12 bases between the germline ends. CDR1 is LNHDA and CDR2 is SQIVND in the germline V gene (reference sequence). The CDR3 is CASSARGWAFF. CDR3 coding DNA: TGTGCCAGTAGTGCTCGAGGGTGGGCTTTCTTT.

This clonotype came up many times. V usage is TRBV10-3 and J usage is TRBJ1-1; D is uncertain. Per the germline V gene, CDR1 is ENHRY and CDR2 is SYGVKD. This CDR3 has 14 amino acids. Trimming cost V 0 bases and J 7 bases, with 12 bases left between them. Here the CDR3 DNA reads TGTGCCATCAGTGAGTCGAGTGGACTGGGTGAAGCTTTCTTT. Residues: CAISESSGLGEAFF.

This chain uses TRBV2 with TRBJ2-5; D is uncertain. The CDR3 contains 14 residues. Germline CDR1 SNHLY, CDR2 FYNNEI. Deletions cut 2 bases from V and 4 bases from J, with 11 bases between. The CDR3, as DNA: TGTGCCAGCAGTGAACCCCGGTCCCGAGAGACCCAGTACTTC. This encodes CASSEPRSRETQYF.

This clonotype was picked up many times. The chain uses TRBV29-1 and TRBJ2-5, with 10 nucleotides matching TRBD1. The CDR3 spans 12 residues. Per germline, CDR1 SQVTM and CDR2 ANQGSEA. With 6 bases clipped from V and 5 bases from J, the junction kept 3 bases outside the gene matches. The DNA of the CDR3 is TGCAGCGTCCGGACAGGGGGGGAGACCCAGTACTTC. Its protein is CSVRTGGETQYF. Combining the CDR3 with reference TRBV29-1 and TRBJ2-5 gives the whole variable domain SAVISQKPSRDICQRGTSLTIQCQVDSQVTMMFWYRQQPGQSLTLIATANQGSEATYESGFVIDKFPISRPNLTFSTLTVSNMSPEDSSIYLCSVRTGGETQYFGPGTRLLVL.

The rearrangement joins TRBV5-4 to TRBJ2-5; the D gene could be TRBD1 or TRBD2 (5 bases each). This CDR3 comprises 14 residues. The V gene's germline CDR1 is SGHNT and CDR2 YYREEE (reference sequence). With 2 bases removed from V and 5 bases from J, the gap between germline ends came to 13 bases. The DNA for the CDR3 is TGTGCCAGCAGCTTCCGTGGGGGAGACGAGACCCAGTACTTC. This encodes CASSFRGGDETQYF. Supplemented by reference TRBV5-4 and TRBJ2-5, the full variable domain reads ETGVTQSPTHLIKTRGQQVTLRCSSQSGHNTVSWYQQALGQGPQFIFQYYREEENGRGNFPPRFSGLQFPNYSSELNVNALELDDSALYLCASSFRGGDETQYFGPGTRLLVL.

The table lists this clonotype with many counts. The CDR3, as DNA: TGTGCCAGCAGTGCAGACAGGGACTCCTATAATTCACCCCTCCACTTT. As protein: CASSADRDSYNSPLHF. This chain connects TRBV6-1 to TRBJ1-6; 7 positions match TRBD1. After removal of 4 bases from V and 0 bases from J, the junction contained 3 bases not matched to a gene. Germline values: CDR1 MNHNS, CDR2 SASEGT. CDR3 length: 16 residues.

The chain has TRBV15 and TRBJ1-1, with D perhaps matching TRBD1 (6 bases). From germline, CDR1 is LNHNV and CDR2 YYDKDF (reference sequence). Trimming cost V 7 bases and J 8 bases, with 14 bases left between them. This CDR3 contains 12 residues. DNA for the CDR3: TGTGCCACCACGGTGGCTGGGGGCGAAGCTTTCTTT. Translating it yields CATTVAGGEAFF. Complete variable domain (other parts from reference TRBV15 and TRBJ1-1): DAMVIQNPRYQVTQFGKPVTLSCSQTLNHNVMYWYQQKSSQAPKLLFHYYDKDFNNEADTPDNFQSRRPNTSFCFLDIRSPGLGDTAMYLCATTVAGGEAFFGQGTRLTVV.

In regard to this clonotype: Its ends do not fully match the called genes, so a read error is possible. This chain uses TRBV5-1 with TRBJ2-7; 15 nucleotides match TRBD2. The CDR3 has 16 residues. The germline V gene has CDR1 SGHRS and CDR2 YFSETQ. This CDR3 is CASSLGLAGGEDEQYF. The CDR3 nucleotides read TGTGCCAGCAGCTTGGGACTAGCGGGAGGCGAGGACGAGCAGTACTTC.